This passage covers 3 T cell receptor beta chains from one sample sequenced in a study of blood T cell repertoires in COVID-19. Clones were read by immunoSEQ multiplex PCR, and TCRdb kept only the in-frame ones, dropping some. Of under 200,000 clones in the sample, approximately 80% were seen once. Sample: PBMCs or T cells enriched from blood (not recorded which). All receptors derive from a woman aged 55-69 years with acute COVID-19.

This chain links TRBV25-1 with TRBJ1-6, with 7 bases fitting TRBD1. The V gene's germline CDR1 is MGHDK and CDR2 SYGVNS. J lost 0 bases, V lost 6 bases, and 2 bases had no gene match. The CDR3 extends over 15 amino acids. For the CDR3, the DNA is TGTGCCAGCAGACAGGGGAGCTCCTATAATTCACCCCTCCACTTT. Protein product: CASRQGSSYNSPLHF. Using reference TRBV25-1 and TRBJ1-6 for the parts outside the CDR3, the full variable domain is EADIYQTPRYLVIGTGKKITLECSQTMGHDKMYWYQQDPGMELHLIHYSYGVNSTEKGDLSSESTVSRIRTEHFPLTLESARPSHTSQYLCASRQGSSYNSPLHFGNGTRLTVT.

This chain joins TRBV6-5 and TRBJ1-3; D perhaps matches TRBD1 (5 bases). The CDR3 runs 14 residues. Germline values: CDR1 MNHEY, CDR2 SVGAGI. V was shortened by 6 bases and J by 3 bases, with 12 bases between the two germline ends. CDR3 in DNA: TGTGCCAGCAGGCAGGGAAATAATGGAAACACCATATATTTT. Amino acids: CASRQGNNGNTIYF.

V gene TRBV5-4 combines with J gene TRBJ1-1; D not certain. The CDR3 runs 15 residues. The germline gives CDR1 SGHNT, CDR2 YYREEE (reference sequence). V shed 4 bases and J shed 2 bases, with 15 bases lying between them. DNA for the CDR3: TGTGCCAGCAGCCCCATTAGTAGCCTCAACACTGAAGCTTTCTTT. As protein: CASSPISSLNTEAFF.